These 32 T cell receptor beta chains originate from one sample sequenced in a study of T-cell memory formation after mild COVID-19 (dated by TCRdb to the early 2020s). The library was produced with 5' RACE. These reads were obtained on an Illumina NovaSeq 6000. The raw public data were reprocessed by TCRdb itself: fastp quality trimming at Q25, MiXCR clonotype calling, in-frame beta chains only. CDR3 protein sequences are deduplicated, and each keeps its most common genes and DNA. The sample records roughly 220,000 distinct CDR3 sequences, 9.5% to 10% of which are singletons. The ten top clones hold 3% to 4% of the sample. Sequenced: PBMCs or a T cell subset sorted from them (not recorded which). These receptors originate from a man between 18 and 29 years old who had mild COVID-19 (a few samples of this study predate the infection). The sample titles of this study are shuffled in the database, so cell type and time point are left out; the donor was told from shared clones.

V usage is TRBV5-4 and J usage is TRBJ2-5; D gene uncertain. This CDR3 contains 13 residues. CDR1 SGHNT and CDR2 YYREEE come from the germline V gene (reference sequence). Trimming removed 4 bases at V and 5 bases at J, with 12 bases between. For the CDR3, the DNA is TGTGCCAGCAGCCTGCCCATGGGGGAGACCCAGTACTTC. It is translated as CASSLPMGETQYF.

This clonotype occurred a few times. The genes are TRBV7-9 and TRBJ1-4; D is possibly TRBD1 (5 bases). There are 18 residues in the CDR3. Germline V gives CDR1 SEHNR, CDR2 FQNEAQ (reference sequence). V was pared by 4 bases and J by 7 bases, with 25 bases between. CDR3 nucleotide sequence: TGTGCCAGCAGCTCCGGCCGGGTTGGAACAGGCGTGAGTGAAAAACTGTTTTTT. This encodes CASSSGRVGTGVSEKLFF.

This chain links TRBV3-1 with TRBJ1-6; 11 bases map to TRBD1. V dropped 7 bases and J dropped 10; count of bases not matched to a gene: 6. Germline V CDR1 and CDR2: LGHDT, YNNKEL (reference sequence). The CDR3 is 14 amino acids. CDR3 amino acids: CASNIGQGASPLHF. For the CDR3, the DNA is TGTGCCAGCAACATAGGACAGGGGGCATCACCCCTCCACTTT.

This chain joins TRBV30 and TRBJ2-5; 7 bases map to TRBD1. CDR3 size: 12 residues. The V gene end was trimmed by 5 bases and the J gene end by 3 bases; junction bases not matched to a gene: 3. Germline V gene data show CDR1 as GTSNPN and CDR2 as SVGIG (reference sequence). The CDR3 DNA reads TGTGCCTGGGGACAGGCTGAAGAGACCCAGTACTTC. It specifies CAWGQAEETQYF.

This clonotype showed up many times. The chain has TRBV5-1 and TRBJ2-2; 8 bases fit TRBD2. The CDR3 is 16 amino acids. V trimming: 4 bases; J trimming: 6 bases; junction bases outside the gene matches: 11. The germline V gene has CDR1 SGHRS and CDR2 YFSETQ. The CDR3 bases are TGCGCCAGCAGCCCAGCGGGGGCCGGCGTAGCCGGGGAGCTGTTTTTT. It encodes CASSPAGAGVAGELFF.

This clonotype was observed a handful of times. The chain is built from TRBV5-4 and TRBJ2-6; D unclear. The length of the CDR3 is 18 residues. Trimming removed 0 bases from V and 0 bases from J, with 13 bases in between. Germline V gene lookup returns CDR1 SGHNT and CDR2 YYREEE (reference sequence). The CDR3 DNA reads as TGTGCCAGCAGCTTGGATGTAGCCTTTCCCTCTGGGGCCAACGTCCTGACTTTC. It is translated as CASSLDVAFPSGANVLTF. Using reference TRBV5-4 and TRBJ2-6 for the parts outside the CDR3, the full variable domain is ETGVTQSPTHLIKTRGQQVTLRCSSQSGHNTVSWYQQALGQGPQFIFQYYREEENGRGNFPPRFSGLQFPNYSSELNVNALELDDSALYLCASSLDVAFPSGANVLTFGAGSRLTVL.

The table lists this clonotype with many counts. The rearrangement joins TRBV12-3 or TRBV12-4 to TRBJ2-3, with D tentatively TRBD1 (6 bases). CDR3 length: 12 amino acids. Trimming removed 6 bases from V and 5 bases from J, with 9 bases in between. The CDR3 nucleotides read TGTGCCAGCAGCACAGGGCAAGATACGCAGTATTTT. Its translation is CASSTGQDTQYF.

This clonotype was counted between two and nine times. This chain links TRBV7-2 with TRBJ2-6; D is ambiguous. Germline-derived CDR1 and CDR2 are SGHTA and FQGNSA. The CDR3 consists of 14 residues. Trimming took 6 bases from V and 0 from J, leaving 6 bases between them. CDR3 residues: CASRQSSGANVLTF. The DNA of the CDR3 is TGTGCCAGCAGGCAGAGCTCTGGGGCCAACGTCCTGACTTTC.

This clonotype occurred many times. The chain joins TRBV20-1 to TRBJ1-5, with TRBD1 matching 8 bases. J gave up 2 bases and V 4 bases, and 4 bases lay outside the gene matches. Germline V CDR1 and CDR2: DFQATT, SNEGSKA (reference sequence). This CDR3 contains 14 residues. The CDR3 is CSANPGQGNQPQHF. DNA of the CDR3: TGCAGTGCTAATCCGGGACAGGGCAATCAGCCCCAGCATTTT.

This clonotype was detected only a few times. The CDR3, as DNA: TGCGCCAGCAGCCTGACTAGCGGAGCCTACGAGCAGTACTTC. It yields the protein CASSLTSGAYEQYF. The rearrangement joins TRBV4-3 to TRBJ2-7; 9 bases are shared with TRBD2. This CDR3 region has 14 residues. V lost 4 bases, J lost 2 bases, and 3 bases stayed unmatched. From germline, CDR1 is LGHNA and CDR2 YSLEER.

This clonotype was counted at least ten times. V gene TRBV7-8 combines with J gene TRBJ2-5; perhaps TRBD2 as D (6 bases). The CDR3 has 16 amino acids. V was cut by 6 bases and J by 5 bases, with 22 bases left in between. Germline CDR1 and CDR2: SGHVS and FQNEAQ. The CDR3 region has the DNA TGTGCCAGCAGTTGGCGCCGGGGGTTGAGTCAGGAGACCCAGTACTTC. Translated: CASSWRRGLSQETQYF.

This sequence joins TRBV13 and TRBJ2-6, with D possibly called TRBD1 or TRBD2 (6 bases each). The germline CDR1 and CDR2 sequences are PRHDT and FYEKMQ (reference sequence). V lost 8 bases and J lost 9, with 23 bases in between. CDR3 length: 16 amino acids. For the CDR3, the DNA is TGTGCCAGCGAAGGGGGAGGTACCTCTCGGGGCAACGTCCTGACTTTC. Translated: CASEGGGTSRGNVLTF. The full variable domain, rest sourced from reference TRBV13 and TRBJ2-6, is AAGVIQSPRHLIKEKRETATLKCYPIPRHDTVYWYQQGPGQDPQFLISFYEKMQSDKGSIPDRFSAQQFSDYHSELNMSSLELGDSALYFCASEGGGTSRGNVLTFGAGSRLTVL.

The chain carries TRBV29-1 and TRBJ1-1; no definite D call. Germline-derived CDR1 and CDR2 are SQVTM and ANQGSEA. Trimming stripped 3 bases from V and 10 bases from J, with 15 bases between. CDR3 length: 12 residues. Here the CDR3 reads CSVDRQFLGAFF. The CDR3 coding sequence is TGCAGCGTTGATCGGCAGTTTTTGGGAGCTTTCTTT.

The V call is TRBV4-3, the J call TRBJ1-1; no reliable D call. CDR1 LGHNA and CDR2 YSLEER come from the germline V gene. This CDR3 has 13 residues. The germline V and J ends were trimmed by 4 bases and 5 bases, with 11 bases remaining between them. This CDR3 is CASSRSTGTEAFF. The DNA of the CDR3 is TGCGCCAGCAGCCGAAGTACGGGGACTGAAGCTTTCTTT.

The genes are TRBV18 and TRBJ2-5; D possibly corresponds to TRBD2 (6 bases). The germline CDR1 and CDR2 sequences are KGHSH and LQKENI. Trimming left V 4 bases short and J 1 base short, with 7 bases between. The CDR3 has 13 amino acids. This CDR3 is CASSREAQETQYF. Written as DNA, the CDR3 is TGTGCCAGCTCACGGGAGGCCCAAGAGACCCAGTACTTC.

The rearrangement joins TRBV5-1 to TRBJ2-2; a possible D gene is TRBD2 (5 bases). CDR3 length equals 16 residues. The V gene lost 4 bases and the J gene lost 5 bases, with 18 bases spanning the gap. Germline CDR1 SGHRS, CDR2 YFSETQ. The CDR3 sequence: CASSLLNVDSTGELFF. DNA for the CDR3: TGCGCCAGCAGCCTTCTCAACGTGGACTCGACCGGGGAGCTGTTTTTT.

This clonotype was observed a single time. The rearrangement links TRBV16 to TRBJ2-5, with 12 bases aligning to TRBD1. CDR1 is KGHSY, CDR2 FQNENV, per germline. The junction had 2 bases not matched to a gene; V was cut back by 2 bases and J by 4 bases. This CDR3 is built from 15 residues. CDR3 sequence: CASSQQGQGAETQYF. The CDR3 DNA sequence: TGTGCCAGCAGCCAACAGGGACAGGGGGCAGAGACCCAGTACTTC.

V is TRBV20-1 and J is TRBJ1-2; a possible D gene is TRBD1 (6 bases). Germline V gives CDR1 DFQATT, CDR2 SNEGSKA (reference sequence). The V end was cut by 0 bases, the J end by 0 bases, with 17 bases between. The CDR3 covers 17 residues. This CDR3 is CSARDRVRGAPNYGYTF. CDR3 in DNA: TGCAGTGCTAGAGATCGGGTACGGGGGGCCCCTAACTATGGCTACACCTTC.

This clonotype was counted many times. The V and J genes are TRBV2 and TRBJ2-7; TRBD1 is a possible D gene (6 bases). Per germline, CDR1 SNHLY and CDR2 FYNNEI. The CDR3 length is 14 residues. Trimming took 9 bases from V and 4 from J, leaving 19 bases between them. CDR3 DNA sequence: TGTGCCAGTTCTCTTCAGGGGCGCGAGTACGAGCAGTACGTC. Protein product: CASSLQGREYEQYV.

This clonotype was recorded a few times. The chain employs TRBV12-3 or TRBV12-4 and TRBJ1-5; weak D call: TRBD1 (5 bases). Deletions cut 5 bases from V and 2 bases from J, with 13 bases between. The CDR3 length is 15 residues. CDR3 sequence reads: CASSPQGWGNQPQHF. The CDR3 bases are TGTGCCAGCAGTCCGCAGGGATGGGGCAATCAGCCCCAGCATTTT.

CDR3 bases: TGTGCCAGCAGTGTCGGACCATGGGCAGATACGCAGTATTTT. Translation: CASSVGPWADTQYF. This rearrangement joins TRBV6-4 to TRBJ2-3; D is ambiguous. The CDR3 is made up of 14 amino acids. The V end lost 4 bases, the J end lost 4 bases, and 12 bases lay between the germline ends. Germline-derived CDR1 and CDR2 are MRHNA and SNTAGT.

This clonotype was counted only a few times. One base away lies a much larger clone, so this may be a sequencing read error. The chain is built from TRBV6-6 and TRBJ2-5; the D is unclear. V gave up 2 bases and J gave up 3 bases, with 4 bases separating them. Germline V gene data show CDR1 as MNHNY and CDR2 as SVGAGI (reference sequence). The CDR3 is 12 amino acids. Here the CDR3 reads CASSYPEETQYF. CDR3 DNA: TGTGCCAGCAGTTACCCGGAAGAGACCCAGTACTTC.

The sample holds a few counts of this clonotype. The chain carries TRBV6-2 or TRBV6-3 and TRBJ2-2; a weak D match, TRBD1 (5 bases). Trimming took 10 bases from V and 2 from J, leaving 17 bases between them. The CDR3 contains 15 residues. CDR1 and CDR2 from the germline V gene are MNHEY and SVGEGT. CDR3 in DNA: TGTGCCATCCACACCCAGGGCGGAAACACCGGGGAGCTGTTTTTT. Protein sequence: CAIHTQGGNTGELFF.

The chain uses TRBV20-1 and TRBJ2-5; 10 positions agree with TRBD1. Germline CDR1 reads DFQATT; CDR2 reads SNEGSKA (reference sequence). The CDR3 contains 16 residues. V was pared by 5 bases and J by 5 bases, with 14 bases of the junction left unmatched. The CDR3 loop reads CSALLLPGQGSETQYF. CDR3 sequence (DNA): TGCAGTGCTTTACTGCTTCCGGGACAGGGGTCGGAGACCCAGTACTTC.

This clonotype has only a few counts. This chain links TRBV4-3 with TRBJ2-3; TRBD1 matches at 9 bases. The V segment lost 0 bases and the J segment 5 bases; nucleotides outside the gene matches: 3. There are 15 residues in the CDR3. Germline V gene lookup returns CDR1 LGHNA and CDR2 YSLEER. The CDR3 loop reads CASSQDRQGVDTQYF. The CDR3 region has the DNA TGCGCCAGCAGCCAAGATAGACAGGGGGTAGATACGCAGTATTTT.

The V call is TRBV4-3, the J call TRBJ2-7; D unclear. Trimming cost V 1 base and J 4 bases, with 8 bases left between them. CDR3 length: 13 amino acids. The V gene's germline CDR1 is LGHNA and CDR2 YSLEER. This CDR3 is CASSQAKAYEQYF. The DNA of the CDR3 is TGCGCCAGCAGCCAAGCGAAGGCGTACGAGCAGTACTTC.

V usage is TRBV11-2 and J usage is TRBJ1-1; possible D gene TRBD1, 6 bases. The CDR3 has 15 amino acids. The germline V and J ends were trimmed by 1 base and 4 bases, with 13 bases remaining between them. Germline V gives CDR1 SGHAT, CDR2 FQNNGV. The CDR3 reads CASSLGGGGSTEAFF. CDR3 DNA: TGTGCCAGCAGCTTAGGAGGAGGGGGGAGCACTGAAGCTTTCTTT.

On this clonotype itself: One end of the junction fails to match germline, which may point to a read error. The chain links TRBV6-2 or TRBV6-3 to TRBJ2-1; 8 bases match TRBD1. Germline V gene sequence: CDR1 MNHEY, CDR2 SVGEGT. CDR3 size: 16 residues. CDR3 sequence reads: CASSYSRTGSGNGQFF. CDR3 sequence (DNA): TGTGCCAGCAGTTACTCGAGGACAGGGTCAGGGAATGGGCAGTTCTTC.

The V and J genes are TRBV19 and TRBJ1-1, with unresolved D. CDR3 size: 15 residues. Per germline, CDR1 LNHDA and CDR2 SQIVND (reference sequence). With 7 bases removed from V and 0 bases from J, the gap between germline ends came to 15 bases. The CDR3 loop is CASTRIGQMNTEAFF. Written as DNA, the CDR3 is TGTGCCAGTACCCGGATTGGGCAAATGAACACTGAAGCTTTCTTT. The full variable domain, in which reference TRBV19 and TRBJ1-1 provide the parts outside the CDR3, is DGGITQSPKYLFRKEGQNVTLSCEQNLNHDAMYWYRQDPGQGLRLIYYSQIVNDFQKGDIAEGYSVSREKKESFPLTVTSAQKNPTAFYLCASTRIGQMNTEAFFGQGTRLTVV.

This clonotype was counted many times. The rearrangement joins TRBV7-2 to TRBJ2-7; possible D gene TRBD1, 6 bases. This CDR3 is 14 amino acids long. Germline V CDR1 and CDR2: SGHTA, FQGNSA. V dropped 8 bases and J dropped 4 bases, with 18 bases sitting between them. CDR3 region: CASSIGTQQYEQYF. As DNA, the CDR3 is TGTGCCAGCTCCATCGGGACACAACAATACGAGCAGTACTTC.

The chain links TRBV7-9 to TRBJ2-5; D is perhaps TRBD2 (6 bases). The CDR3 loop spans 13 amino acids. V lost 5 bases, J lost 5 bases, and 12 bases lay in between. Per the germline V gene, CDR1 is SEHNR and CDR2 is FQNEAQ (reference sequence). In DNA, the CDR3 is TGTGCCAGCAGCCGTACTAGCTGGGAGACCCAGTACTTC. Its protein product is CASSRTSWETQYF.

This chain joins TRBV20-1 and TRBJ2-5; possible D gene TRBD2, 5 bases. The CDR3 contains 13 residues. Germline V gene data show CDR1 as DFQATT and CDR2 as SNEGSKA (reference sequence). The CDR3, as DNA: TGCAGCCTAGCTCCCCGCGTCCAAGAGACCCAGTACTTC. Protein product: CSLAPRVQETQYF.